This entry describes one T cell receptor (beta chain). What it binds is not known. CDR1 SQVTM and CDR2 ANQGSEA come from the germline V gene. V was cut by 7 bases and J by 13 bases, with 25 bases left in between. The CDR3 contains 13 residues. This entry belongs to a study of blood T cells in healthy people across ages. Study results and caveats: It was held that the diversity estimates obtained from one million T cells were underestimates. Both naive CD4+ cell counts and diversity were greater in long-lived donors than in aged donors.

Next came a second PCR, run for roughly 7 to 12 cycles, which used a sample-barcoded 5' primer along with a J-beta primer mix. A single record per CDR3 protein comes from TCRdb applying MiXCR to the 5' RACE reads. The table records roughly 730,000 distinct CDR3 sequences, more than 55% of them present only once. The chain uses TRBV29-1 and TRBJ2-5; tentatively, D is TRBD2 (6 bases). This receptor was obtained from a man in his forties or fifties in good health. The sample consisted of blood. CDR3 nucleotide sequence: TGCAGCGCCGGGGACTCTCGATACAATGAGCGGTACTTC. As protein: CSAGDSRYNERYF.